The 5 T cell receptor beta chains below all came from one sample that was sequenced in a study of blood T cell repertoires in COVID-19. Assay used: immunoSEQ multiplex PCR; TCRdb lists only in-frame clones, some missing. The data contain fewer than 350,000 clones, about nine tenths of them singletons. Source material: PBMCs or T cells enriched from blood (not recorded which). The receptors originated from a woman in her thirties or forties with acute COVID-19.

This clone was observed once. The rearrangement joins TRBV5-4 to TRBJ1-1; 9 bases agree with TRBD1. Per the germline V gene, CDR1 is SGHNT and CDR2 is YYREEE (reference sequence). V dropped 1 base and J dropped 4; count of bases not matched to a gene: 5. This CDR3 has 15 residues. CDR3 region: CASSLIGQGSTEAFF. The CDR3 nucleotides are TGTGCCAGCAGCTTGATTGGACAGGGGAGCACTGAAGCTTTCTTT.

This chain links TRBV5-4 with TRBJ2-1, with 8 nucleotides matching TRBD2. The CDR3 is made up of 16 amino acids. Trimming removed 5 bases from V and 7 bases from J; junction bases left unmatched: 14. Germline V lookup: CDR1 SGHNT, CDR2 YYREEE (reference sequence). This CDR3 is CASSFPGGDPTNEQFF. The CDR3 nucleotides read TGTGCCAGCAGTTTCCCGGGGGGGGACCCGACAAATGAGCAGTTCTTC.

The chain couples TRBV5-4 to TRBJ2-7; TRBD2 agrees at 11 bases. The junction had 3 bases not matched to a gene; V was cut back by 3 bases and J by 7 bases. CDR1 is SGHNT, CDR2 YYREEE, per germline (reference sequence). This CDR3 is 13 amino acids long. Here the CDR3 reads CASSSTSGTEQYF. Written as DNA, the CDR3 is TGTGCCAGCAGCTCGACTAGCGGGACTGAGCAGTACTTC.

The V and J genes are TRBV18 and TRBJ2-4; D ambiguous. Trimming removed 0 bases at V and 5 bases at J, with 5 bases between. The CDR3 spans 13 residues. Germline V gene sequence: CDR1 KGHSH, CDR2 LQKENI. CDR3 loop: CASSPPSQNIQYF. The CDR3 DNA reads as TGTGCCAGCTCACCACCAAGCCAAAACATTCAGTACTTC.

The genes are TRBV18 and TRBJ1-2; 7 nucleotides agree with TRBD1. With 4 bases clipped from V and 6 bases from J, the junction kept 2 bases outside the gene matches. Germline CDR1 is KGHSH and CDR2 is LQKENI. This CDR3 spans 12 amino acids. In DNA form, the CDR3 reads TGTGCCAGCTCACAACAGGGGAATGGCTACACCTTC. Its protein is CASSQQGNGYTF.